Below are 19 T cell receptor beta chains sequenced from a single sample in a study of cytotoxic CD8 clonotypes in ibrutinib-treated CLL. Assay used: immunoSEQ multiplex PCR; TCRdb lists only in-frame clones, some missing. The data show about 330,000 clones, roughly 70% seen once. The material sequenced was PBMCs, taken after 36 months of ibrutinib treatment. These receptors were obtained from a human donor with chronic lymphocytic leukemia.

This chain connects TRBV28 to TRBJ2-7; D gene unclear. This CDR3 spans 12 amino acids. Germline V gene data show CDR1 as MDHEN and CDR2 as SYDVKM. V was trimmed by 2 bases and J by 6 bases, leaving 8 bases between them. CDR3 nucleotides: TGTGCCAGCAGTTTAGGCAGGCTCGAGCAGTACTTC. Residues: CASSLGRLEQYF.

The chain recombines TRBV7-2 with TRBJ1-1, with D uncertain. CDR3 length equals 14 residues. From germline, CDR1 is SGHTA and CDR2 FQGNSA. V gave up 6 bases and J gave up 6 bases, with 17 bases separating them. The CDR3 sequence is CASRNSGGPAEAFF. For the CDR3, the DNA is TGTGCCAGCAGAAACTCGGGTGGACCCGCTGAAGCTTTCTTT.

In DNA form, the CDR3 reads TGTGCCAGCAGTTTACGGCAGGGGGATCAGCCCCAGCATTTT. Encoded protein: CASSLRQGDQPQHF. The chain links TRBV28 to TRBJ1-5; 7 nucleotides line up with TRBD1. The CDR3 runs 14 residues. CDR1 and CDR2 from the germline V gene are MDHEN and SYDVKM. V shed 2 bases and J 5 bases; nucleotides not matched to a gene: 3.

The rearrangement uses TRBV29-1 and TRBJ1-2, with D perhaps TRBD1 (5 bases). Trimming took off 3 bases at V and 2 bases at J, with 10 bases between the two ends. This CDR3 spans 13 amino acids. Per the germline V gene, CDR1 is SQVTM and CDR2 is ANQGSEA. CDR3 sequence reads: CSVDRGINYGYTF. The CDR3 DNA reads TGCAGCGTTGATAGGGGAATAAACTATGGCTACACCTTC.

This sequence joins TRBV30 and TRBJ2-2; TRBD2 aligns across 13 bases. V lost 2 bases, J lost 1 base, and 13 bases stayed unmatched. Looked up from germline, CDR1 is GTSNPN and CDR2 is SVGIG (reference sequence). The CDR3 is 20 residues long. For the CDR3, the DNA is TGTGCCTGGAGTCCAGATAGGACTAGCGGGAGCCCCGAGAACACCGGGGAGCTGTTTTTT. Encoded protein: CAWSPDRTSGSPENTGELFF.

This CDR3 is CASSSGLAGRVHEQYF. In nucleotides, the CDR3 is TGTGCCAGCAGCTCGGGACTAGCGGGAAGGGTACACGAGCAGTACTTC. This chain joins TRBV5-6 and TRBJ2-7; 13 nucleotides line up with TRBD2. Germline CDR1 SGHDT, CDR2 YYEEEE. This CDR3 comprises 16 residues. V was pared by 3 bases and J by 5 bases, with 8 bases of the junction left unmatched. Full variable domain (remainder filled in from reference TRBV5-6 and TRBJ2-7): DAGVTQSPTHLIKTRGQQVTLRCSPKSGHDTVSWYQQALGQGPQFIFQYYEEEERQRGNFPDRFSGHQFPNYSSELNVNALLLGDSALYLCASSSGLAGRVHEQYFGPGTRLTVT.

The chain uses TRBV2 and TRBJ2-3; 7 bases align to TRBD1. The CDR3 runs 15 residues. CDR1 SNHLY and CDR2 FYNNEI come from the germline V gene. V gave up 5 bases and J gave up 4 bases; unmatched junction bases: 9. The CDR3 nucleotides read TGTGCCAGCAGTAACAGGGGAATCGGGGCAGATACGCAGTATTTT. This codes for CASSNRGIGADTQYF.

The chain employs TRBV10-3 and TRBJ2-3; weak D call: TRBD2 (5 bases). The CDR3 consists of 14 residues. Looked up from germline, CDR1 is ENHRY and CDR2 is SYGVKD. Trimming pared 5 bases from V and 5 bases from J, leaving 14 bases between. The CDR3 region is CAISPSSDKDTQYF. Written as DNA, the CDR3 is TGTGCCATCAGTCCTAGTAGCGACAAAGATACGCAGTATTTT.

J is TRBJ2-3 and V is TRBV6-1; 8 bases are shared with TRBD2. J lost 2 bases, V lost 4 bases, and 5 bases had no gene match. The CDR3 spans 15 residues. Per the germline V gene, CDR1 is MNHNS and CDR2 is SASEGT. CDR3 sequence reads: CASSGVGGVTDTQYF. CDR3 sequence (DNA): TGTGCCAGCAGTGGGGTCGGGGGGGTCACAGATACGCAGTATTTT.

The gene calls are TRBV5-6 and TRBJ1-4, with 7 bases lining up with TRBD1. The trim removed 4 bases at V and 7 bases at J, leaving 7 bases unmatched. This CDR3 comprises 14 residues. Germline V gives CDR1 SGHDT, CDR2 YYEEEE. In DNA, the CDR3 is TGTGCCAGCAGCCCAGACAGGGCCATTGAAAAACTGTTTTTT. Its protein is CASSPDRAIEKLFF. The variable domain in full, with the rest retrieved from reference TRBV5-6 and TRBJ1-4, is DAGVTQSPTHLIKTRGQQVTLRCSPKSGHDTVSWYQQALGQGPQFIFQYYEEEERQRGNFPDRFSGHQFPNYSSELNVNALLLGDSALYLCASSPDRAIEKLFFGSGTQLSVL.

J is TRBJ1-2 and V is TRBV2; D call uncertain. The V gene lost 7 bases and the J gene lost 3 bases, with 12 bases spanning the gap. The CDR3 covers 13 residues. CDR1 and CDR2 from the germline V gene are SNHLY and FYNNEI. The CDR3 nucleotides read TGTGCCAGCACTCGAAGGGCTGACTATGGCTACACCTTC. Amino acid sequence: CASTRRADYGYTF.

In its sample, this clone was seen a few times. This chain links TRBV19 with TRBJ2-7; D may be TRBD2 (6 bases). Germline assignment: CDR1 LNHDA and CDR2 SQIVND (reference sequence). Trimming took 5 bases from V and 3 from J, leaving 17 bases between them. CDR3 length: 15 residues. CDR3 sequence: CASSVGGLSRYEQYF. The CDR3 DNA reads as TGTGCCAGTAGTGTGGGAGGACTTAGCCGCTACGAGCAGTACTTC.

The chain combines TRBV27 with TRBJ2-1; possible D gene TRBD1, 5 bases. Trimming took 6 bases from V and 1 from J, leaving 19 bases between them. The length of the CDR3 is 17 residues. Germline V gene lookup returns CDR1 MNHEY and CDR2 SMNVEV (reference sequence). CDR3 residues: CASSKRPGQASYNEQFF. As DNA, the CDR3 is TGTGCCAGCAGCAAACGCCCCGGACAAGCATCCTACAATGAGCAGTTCTTC.

The chain carries TRBV7-8 and TRBJ2-7; 7 positions match TRBD2. The ends lost 6 bases at V and 7 bases at J; junction bases unmatched: 18. The CDR3 sequence is 16 residues long. Germline CDR1 and CDR2: SGHVS and FQNEAQ. Written as DNA, the CDR3 is TGTGCCAGCAGAGCTAAGCCGGGAGGCCGACCATTAGAGCAGTACTTC. Its protein is CASRAKPGGRPLEQYF.

In its sample, this clone was seen a few times. J is TRBJ1-2 and V is TRBV5-1, with a tentative D call TRBD1 (5 bases). The germline V and J ends were trimmed by 4 bases and 6 bases, with 13 bases remaining between them. The length of the CDR3 is 13 residues. CDR1 and CDR2 (germline): SGHRS, YFSETQ. This CDR3 reads CASSVAGTDGYTF. The CDR3 nucleotides are TGCGCCAGCAGCGTGGCCGGGACGGATGGCTACACCTTC.

This clone was seen more than once but under ten times. The gene calls are TRBV19 and TRBJ2-5, with D possibly matching TRBD2 (5 bases). Trimming took off 8 bases at V and 2 bases at J, with 15 bases between the two ends. CDR3 length: 14 amino acids. Germline CDR1 LNHDA, CDR2 SQIVND (reference sequence). CDR3 region: CASSDLAGQETQYF. The CDR3 DNA reads TGTGCCAGTTCAGATCTAGCTGGGCAAGAGACCCAGTACTTC. Full variable domain (remainder filled in from reference TRBV19 and TRBJ2-5): DGGITQSPKYLFRKEGQNVTLSCEQNLNHDAMYWYRQDPGQGLRLIYYSQIVNDFQKGDIAEGYSVSREKKESFPLTVTSAQKNPTAFYLCASSDLAGQETQYFGPGTRLLVL.

The sample holds one count of this clone. The DNA of the CDR3 is TGTGCCAGCATCAAAACGACAGGGGAAGAATATTTT. Translated: CASIKTTGEEYF. The chain links TRBV7-9 to TRBJ1-3, with 8 bases lining up with TRBD1. The CDR3 consists of 12 residues. Germline CDR1 reads SEHNR; CDR2 reads FQNEAQ (reference sequence). The trim removed 7 bases at V and 15 bases at J, leaving 11 bases unmatched.

This clone was found once. The rearrangement links TRBV7-9 to TRBJ2-5, with 14 bases identical to TRBD2. This CDR3 has 19 amino acids. CDR1 is SEHNR, CDR2 FQNEAQ, per germline (reference sequence). V lost 5 bases and J lost 4; bases outside the gene matches: 15. The CDR3 DNA reads TGTGCCAGCAGCCCACCGCGACTAGCGGGGGGGCGAATGATAGAGACCCAGTACTTC. This sequence encodes CASSPPRLAGGRMIETQYF.

There are a few counts of this clone. In nucleotides, the CDR3 is TGTGCCAGCAGCCCCGGGGGGGGACGTACGGGTTTTTACAATGAGCAGTTCTTC. Translated, it gives CASSPGGGRTGFYNEQFF. The V and J genes are TRBV7-9 and TRBJ2-1; 8 bases map to TRBD2. V gave up 5 bases and J gave up 4 bases; unmatched junction bases: 16. Germline loops: CDR1 SEHNR, CDR2 FQNEAQ (reference sequence). The CDR3 runs to 18 residues. Full variable domain (outside the CDR3, taken from reference TRBV7-9 and TRBJ2-1): DTGVSQNPRHKITKRGQNVTFRCDPISEHNRLYWYRQTLGQGPEFLTYFQNEAQLEKSRLLSDRFSAERPKGSFSTLEIQRTEQGDSAMYLCASSPGGGRTGFYNEQFFGPGTRLTVL.